This TCR beta chain was retrieved from a study of cytomegalovirus exposure and HLA in healthy donors. J was trimmed by 4 bases and V by 4 bases; bases with no gene match: 7. CDR3 length: 14 residues. The germline V gene has CDR1 SQVTM and CDR2 ANQGSEA. The PCR ran on 60 Vbeta and 13 Jbeta primers. The method was immunoSEQ multiplex PCR; TCRdb's version includes in-frame clones alone and lacks a portion of them. The table shows some 180,000 clones, with 10% to 15% occurring only once. This clonotype was sampled from a middle-aged man in good health and CMV-seropositive. The specimen sequenced was PBMCs. The gene calls are TRBV29-1 and TRBJ1-1; 9 nucleotides align to TRBD1. The chain's CDR3 is CSVGVGTGFTEAFF. CDR3 DNA: TGCAGCGTTGGAGTCGGGACAGGGTTCACTGAAGCTTTCTTT.